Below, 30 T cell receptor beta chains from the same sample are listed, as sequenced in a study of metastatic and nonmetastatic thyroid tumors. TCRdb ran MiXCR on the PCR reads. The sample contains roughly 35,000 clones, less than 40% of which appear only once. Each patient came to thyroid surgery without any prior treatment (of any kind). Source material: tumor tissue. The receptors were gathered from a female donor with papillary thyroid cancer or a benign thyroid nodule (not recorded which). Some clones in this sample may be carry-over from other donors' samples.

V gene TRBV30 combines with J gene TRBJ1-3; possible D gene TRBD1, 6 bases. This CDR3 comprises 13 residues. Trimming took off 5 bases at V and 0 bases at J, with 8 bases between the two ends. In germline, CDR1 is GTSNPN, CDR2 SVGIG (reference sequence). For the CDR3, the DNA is TGTGCCTGGGGAGGGGGCTCTGGAAACACCATATATTTT. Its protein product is CAWGGGSGNTIYF.

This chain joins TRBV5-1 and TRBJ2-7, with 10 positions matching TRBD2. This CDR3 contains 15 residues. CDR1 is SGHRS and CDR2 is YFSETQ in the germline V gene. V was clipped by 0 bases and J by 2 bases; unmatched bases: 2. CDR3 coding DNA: TGCGCCAGCAGCTTGGGTGGACTAGCGGCCTACGAGCAGTACTTC. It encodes CASSLGGLAAYEQYF.

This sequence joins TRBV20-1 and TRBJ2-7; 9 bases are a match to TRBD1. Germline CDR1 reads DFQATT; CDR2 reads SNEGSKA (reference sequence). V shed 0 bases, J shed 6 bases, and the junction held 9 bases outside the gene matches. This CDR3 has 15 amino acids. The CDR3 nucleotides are TGCAGTGCTAGAGAGGAGGGGGACAGGGAATCCGAGCAGTACTTC. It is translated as CSAREEGDRESEQYF.

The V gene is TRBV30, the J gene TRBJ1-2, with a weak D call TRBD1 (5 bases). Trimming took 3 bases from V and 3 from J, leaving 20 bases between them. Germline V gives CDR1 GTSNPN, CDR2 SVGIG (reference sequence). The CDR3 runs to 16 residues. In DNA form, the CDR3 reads TGTGCCTGGAGCCGCGAACGGGGCAGATGGGACTATGGCTACACCTTC. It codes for CAWSRERGRWDYGYTF.

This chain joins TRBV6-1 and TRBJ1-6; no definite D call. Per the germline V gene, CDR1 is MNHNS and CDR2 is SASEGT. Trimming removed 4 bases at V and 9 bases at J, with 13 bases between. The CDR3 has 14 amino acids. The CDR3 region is CASSARIKGSPLHF. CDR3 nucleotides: TGTGCCAGCAGTGCCCGGATAAAAGGTTCACCCCTCCACTTT.

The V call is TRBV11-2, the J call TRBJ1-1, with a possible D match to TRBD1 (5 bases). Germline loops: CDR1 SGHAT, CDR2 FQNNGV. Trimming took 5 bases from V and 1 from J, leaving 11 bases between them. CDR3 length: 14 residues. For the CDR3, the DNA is TGTGCCAGCAGCGTGGACATAGGGAACACTGAAGCTTTCTTT. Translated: CASSVDIGNTEAFF.

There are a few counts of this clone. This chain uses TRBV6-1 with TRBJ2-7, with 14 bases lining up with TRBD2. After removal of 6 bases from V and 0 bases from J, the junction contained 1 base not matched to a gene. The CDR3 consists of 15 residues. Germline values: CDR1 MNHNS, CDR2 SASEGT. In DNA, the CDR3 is TGTGCCAGCAGAGGGACTAGCGGGAGCTCCTACGAGCAGTACTTC. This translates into CASRGTSGSSYEQYF.

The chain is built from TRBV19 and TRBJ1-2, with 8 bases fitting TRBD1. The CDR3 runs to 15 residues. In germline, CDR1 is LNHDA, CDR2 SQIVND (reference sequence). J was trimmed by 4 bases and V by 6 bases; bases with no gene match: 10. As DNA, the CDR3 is TGTGCCAGTAGGACCGGGACAGGACGACTCTATGGCTACACCTTC. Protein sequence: CASRTGTGRLYGYTF.

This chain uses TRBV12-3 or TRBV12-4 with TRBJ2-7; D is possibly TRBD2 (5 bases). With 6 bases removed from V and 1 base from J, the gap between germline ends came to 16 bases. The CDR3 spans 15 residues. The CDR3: CASSLPGFGSYEQYF. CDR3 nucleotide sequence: TGTGCCAGCAGCCTCCCGGGGTTCGGTTCCTACGAGCAGTACTTC.

CDR3 coding DNA: TGTGCCAGCAGCCAGACAGGTGCCACCGGGGAGCTGTTTTTT. Its translation: CASSQTGATGELFF. The V gene is TRBV12-3 or TRBV12-4, the J gene TRBJ2-2; TRBD1 might be the D (6 bases). The germline V and J ends were trimmed by 6 bases and 4 bases, with 12 bases remaining between them. The CDR3 has 14 residues.

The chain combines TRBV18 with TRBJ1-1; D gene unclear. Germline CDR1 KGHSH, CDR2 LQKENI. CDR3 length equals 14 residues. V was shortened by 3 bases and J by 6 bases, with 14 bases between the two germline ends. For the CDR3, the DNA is TGTGCCAGCTCACCCTTCGACGATTTGGCTGAAGCTTTCTTT. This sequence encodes CASSPFDDLAEAFF.

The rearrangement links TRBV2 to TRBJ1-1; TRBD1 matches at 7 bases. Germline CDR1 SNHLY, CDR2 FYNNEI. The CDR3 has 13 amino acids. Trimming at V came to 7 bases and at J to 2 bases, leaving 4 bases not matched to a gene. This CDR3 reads CASNYRGNTEAFF. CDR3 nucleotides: TGTGCCAGCAACTACAGGGGTAACACTGAAGCTTTCTTT.

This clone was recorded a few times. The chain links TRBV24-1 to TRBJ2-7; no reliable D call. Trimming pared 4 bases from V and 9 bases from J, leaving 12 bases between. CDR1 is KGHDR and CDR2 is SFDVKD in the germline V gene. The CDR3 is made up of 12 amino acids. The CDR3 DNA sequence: TGTGCCACCAGTGACACGGACCGCAGGCAGTACTTC. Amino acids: CATSDTDRRQYF.

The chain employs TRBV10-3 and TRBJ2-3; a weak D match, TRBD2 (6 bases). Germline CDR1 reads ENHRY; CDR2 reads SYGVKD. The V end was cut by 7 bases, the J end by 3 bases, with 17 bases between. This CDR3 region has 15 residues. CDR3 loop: CAITEGLATTDTQYF. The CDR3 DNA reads TGTGCCATCACCGAGGGTCTAGCGACAACAGATACGCAGTATTTT.

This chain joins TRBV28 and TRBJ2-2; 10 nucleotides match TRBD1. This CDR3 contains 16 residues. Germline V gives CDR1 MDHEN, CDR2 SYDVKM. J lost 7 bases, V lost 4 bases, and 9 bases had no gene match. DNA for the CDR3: TGTGCCAGCAGTTCCGGGACAGGGGTAATCGGCGGGGAGCTGTTTTTT. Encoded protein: CASSSGTGVIGGELFF.

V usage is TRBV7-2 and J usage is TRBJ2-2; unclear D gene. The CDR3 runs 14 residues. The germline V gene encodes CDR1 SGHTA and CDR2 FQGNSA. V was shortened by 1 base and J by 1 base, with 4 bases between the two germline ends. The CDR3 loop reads CASSLEGNTGELFF. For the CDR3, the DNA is TGTGCCAGCAGCTTAGAGGGGAACACCGGGGAGCTGTTTTTT. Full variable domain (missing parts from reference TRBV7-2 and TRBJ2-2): GAGVSQSPSNKVTEKGKDVELRCDPISGHTALYWYRQSLGQGLEFLIYFQGNSAPDKSGLPSDRFSAERTGGSVSTLTIQRTQQEDSAVYLCASSLEGNTGELFFGEGSRLTVL.

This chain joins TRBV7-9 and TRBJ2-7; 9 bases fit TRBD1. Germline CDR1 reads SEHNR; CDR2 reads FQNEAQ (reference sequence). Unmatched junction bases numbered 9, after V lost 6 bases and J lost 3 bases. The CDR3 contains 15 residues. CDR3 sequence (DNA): TGTGCCAGCAGTAGACCGGGACAGGGATTCTACGAGCAGTACTTC. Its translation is CASSRPGQGFYEQYF.

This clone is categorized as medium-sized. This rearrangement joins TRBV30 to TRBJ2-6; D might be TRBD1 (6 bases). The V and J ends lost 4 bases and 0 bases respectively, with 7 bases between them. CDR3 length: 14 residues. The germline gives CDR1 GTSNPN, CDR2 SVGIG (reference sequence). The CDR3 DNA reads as TGTGCCTGGAAACAGGGCTCTGGGGCCAACGTCCTGACTTTC. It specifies CAWKQGSGANVLTF.

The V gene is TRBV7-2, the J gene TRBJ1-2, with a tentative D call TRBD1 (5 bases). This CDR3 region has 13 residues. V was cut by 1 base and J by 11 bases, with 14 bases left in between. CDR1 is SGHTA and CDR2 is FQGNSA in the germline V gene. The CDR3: CASSLVQVDRYTF. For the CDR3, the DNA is TGTGCCAGCAGCTTAGTACAGGTCGATAGATACACCTTC. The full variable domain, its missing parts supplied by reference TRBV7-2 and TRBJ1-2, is GAGVSQSPSNKVTEKGKDVELRCDPISGHTALYWYRQSLGQGLEFLIYFQGNSAPDKSGLPSDRFSAERTGGSVSTLTIQRTQQEDSAVYLCASSLVQVDRYTFGSGTRLTVV.

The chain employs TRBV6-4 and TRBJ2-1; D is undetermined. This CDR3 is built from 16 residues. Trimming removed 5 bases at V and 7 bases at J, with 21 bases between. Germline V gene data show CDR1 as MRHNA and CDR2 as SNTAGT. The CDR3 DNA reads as TGTGCCAGCAGTCCGCCCGGGCTGTCTCTAAGGAATGAGCAGTTCTTC. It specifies CASSPPGLSLRNEQFF.

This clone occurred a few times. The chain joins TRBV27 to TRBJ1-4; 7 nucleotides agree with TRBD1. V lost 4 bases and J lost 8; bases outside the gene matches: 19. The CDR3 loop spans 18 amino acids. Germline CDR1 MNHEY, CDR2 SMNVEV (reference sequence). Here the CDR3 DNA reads TGTGCCAGCAGTTCGTCGTACCTGACAGGGCGCGAGAACGAAAAACTGTTTTTT. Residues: CASSSSYLTGRENEKLFF.

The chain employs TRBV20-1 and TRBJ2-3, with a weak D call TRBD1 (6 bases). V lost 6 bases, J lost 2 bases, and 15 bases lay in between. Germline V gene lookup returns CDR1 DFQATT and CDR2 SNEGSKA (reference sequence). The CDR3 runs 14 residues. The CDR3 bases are TGCAGTGCCATATTGACAGGCGCCACAGATACGCAGTATTTT. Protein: CSAILTGATDTQYF.

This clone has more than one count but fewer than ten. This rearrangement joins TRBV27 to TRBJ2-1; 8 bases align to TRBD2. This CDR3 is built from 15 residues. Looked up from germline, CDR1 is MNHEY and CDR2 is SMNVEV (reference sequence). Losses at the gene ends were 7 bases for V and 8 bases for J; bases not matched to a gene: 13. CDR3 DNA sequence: TGTGCCAGCACCCTAGCCCCCAGCGGGGGCTATGAGCAGTTCTTC. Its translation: CASTLAPSGGYEQFF.

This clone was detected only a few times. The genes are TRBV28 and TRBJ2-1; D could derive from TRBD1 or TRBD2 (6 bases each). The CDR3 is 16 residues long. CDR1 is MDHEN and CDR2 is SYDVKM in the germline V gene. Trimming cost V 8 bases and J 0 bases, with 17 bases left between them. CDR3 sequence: CASGKGGLTSYNEQFF. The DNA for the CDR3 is TGTGCCAGCGGAAAGGGGGGTCTTACCTCCTACAATGAGCAGTTCTTC.

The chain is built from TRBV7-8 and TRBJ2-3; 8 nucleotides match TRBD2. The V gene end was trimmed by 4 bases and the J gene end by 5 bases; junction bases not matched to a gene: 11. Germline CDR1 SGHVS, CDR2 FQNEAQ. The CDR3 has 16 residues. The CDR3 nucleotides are TGTGCCAGCAGCTACAGACTAGCGAGTTTGGAAGATACGCAGTATTTT. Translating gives CASSYRLASLEDTQYF.

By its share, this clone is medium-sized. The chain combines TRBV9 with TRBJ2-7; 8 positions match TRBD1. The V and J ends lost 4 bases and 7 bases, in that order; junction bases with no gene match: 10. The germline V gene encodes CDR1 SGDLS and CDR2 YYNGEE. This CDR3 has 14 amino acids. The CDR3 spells CASSYGTGSREQYF. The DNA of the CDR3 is TGTGCCAGCAGCTACGGGACAGGTTCTAGGGAGCAGTACTTC.

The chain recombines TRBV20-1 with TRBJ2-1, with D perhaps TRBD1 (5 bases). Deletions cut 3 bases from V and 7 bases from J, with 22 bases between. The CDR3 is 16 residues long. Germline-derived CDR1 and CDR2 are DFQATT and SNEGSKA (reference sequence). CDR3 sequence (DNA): TGCAGTGCTAGCCGGGCGTTGGCAGGGAAGGAGAATGAGCAGTTCTTC. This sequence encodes CSASRALAGKENEQFF.

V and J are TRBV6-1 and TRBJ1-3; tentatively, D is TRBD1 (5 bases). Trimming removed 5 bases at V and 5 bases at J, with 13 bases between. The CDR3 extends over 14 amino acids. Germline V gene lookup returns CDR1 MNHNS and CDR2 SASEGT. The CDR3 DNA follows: TGTGCCAGCAGTAAACAGGTCTGGAGAAACACCATATATTTT. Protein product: CASSKQVWRNTIYF.

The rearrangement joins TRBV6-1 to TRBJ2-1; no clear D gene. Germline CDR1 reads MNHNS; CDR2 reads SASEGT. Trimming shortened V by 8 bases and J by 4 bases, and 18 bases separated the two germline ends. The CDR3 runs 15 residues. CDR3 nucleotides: TGTGCCAGCCGCAGAGATAGCAGTGAATACAATGAGCAGTTCTTC. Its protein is CASRRDSSEYNEQFF.

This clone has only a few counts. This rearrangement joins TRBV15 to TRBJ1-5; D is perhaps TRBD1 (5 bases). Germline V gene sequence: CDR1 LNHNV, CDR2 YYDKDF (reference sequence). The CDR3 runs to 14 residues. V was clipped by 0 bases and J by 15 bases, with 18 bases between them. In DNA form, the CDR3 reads TGTGCCACCAGCAGAGAGAGGGTGCCCGGGGGGGTGCATTTT. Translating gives CATSRERVPGGVHF.